What follows are 24 T cell receptor beta chains derived from one specimen sequenced in a study of blood T cells in healthy people across ages. A second roughly 6 to 12 cycle PCR used barcoded and J-beta primers. Each CDR3 protein is one row after TCRdb ran MiXCR on the 5' RACE reads. The sample holds under 2,000,000 distinct CDR3 sequences, about 49% seen once. Sequenced sample: blood. The receptors were gathered from a woman aged 40 to 50 in good health.

This clonotype was detected only a few times. This rearrangement joins TRBV4-1 to TRBJ1-5; 9 bases are shared with TRBD1. V lost 4 bases and J lost 3; bases outside the gene matches: 4. Germline V gene data show CDR1 as MGHRA and CDR2 as YSYEKL. This CDR3 spans 15 amino acids. CDR3 protein: CASSPRDRDNQPQHF. The CDR3 bases are TGCGCCAGCAGCCCTCGGGACAGGGACAATCAGCCCCAGCATTTT.

The chain carries TRBV5-1 and TRBJ1-4; D is unclear. V was cut by 0 bases and J by 10 bases, with 13 bases left in between. Germline-derived CDR1 and CDR2 are SGHRS and YFSETQ. The CDR3 is 14 amino acids. CDR3: CASSLEVLHGKLFF. CDR3 nucleotides: TGCGCCAGCAGCTTGGAAGTGCTACATGGAAAACTGTTTTTT.

The rearrangement links TRBV19 to TRBJ2-7; the D is unclear. Looked up from germline, CDR1 is LNHDA and CDR2 is SQIVND (reference sequence). V lost 1 base and J lost 3, with 16 bases in between. The CDR3 sequence is 16 residues long. The CDR3 sequence is CASSIVFPQVCYEQYF. The CDR3 bases are TGTGCCAGTAGTATAGTGTTTCCTCAAGTTTGCTACGAGCAGTACTTC.

V gene TRBV5-1 combines with J gene TRBJ1-4; D remains unclear. The CDR3 spans 14 residues. Germline loops: CDR1 SGHRS, CDR2 YFSETQ. Trimming cost V 3 bases and J 5 bases, with 11 bases left between them. This CDR3 reads CASSYATLNEKLFF. In DNA form, the CDR3 reads TGCGCCAGCAGCTATGCGACACTGAATGAAAAACTGTTTTTT.

This chain uses TRBV5-1 with TRBJ1-6, with D perhaps matching TRBD1 (6 bases). The CDR3 has 14 residues. Germline V lookup: CDR1 SGHRS, CDR2 YFSETQ. V lost 4 bases and J 8 bases, leaving 13 bases between the germline ends. The CDR3 nucleotides are TGCGCCAGCAGCCTCCGGACAGCGGATTCACCCCTCCACTTT. Translated, it gives CASSLRTADSPLHF.

The chain is built from TRBV7-8 and TRBJ1-5; 7 bases map to TRBD1. Germline V gene sequence: CDR1 SGHVS, CDR2 FQNEAQ. The J segment lost 3 bases and the V segment lost 4 bases, leaving 6 bases of the junction unmatched. The CDR3 length is 15 residues. CDR3 coding DNA: TGTGCCAGCAGCTCAGGGACAGCCTACAATCAGCCCCAGCATTTT. Translation gives CASSSGTAYNQPQHF.

This clonotype has a handful of counts. J is TRBJ2-1 and V is TRBV10-3; maybe TRBD1 (5 bases). With 3 bases removed from V and 5 bases from J, the gap between germline ends came to 14 bases. From germline, CDR1 is ENHRY and CDR2 SYGVKD. The CDR3 sequence is 15 residues long. The CDR3 loop is CAISDLRETDNEQFF. For the CDR3, the DNA is TGTGCCATCAGTGACCTCAGGGAAACGGACAATGAGCAGTTCTTC.

This sequence joins TRBV7-8 and TRBJ2-3, with 8 nucleotides matching TRBD1. Germline V gives CDR1 SGHVS, CDR2 FQNEAQ. V shed 1 base, J shed 4 bases, and the junction held 4 bases outside the gene matches. The CDR3 spans 15 residues. CDR3 protein: CASSLEGQAADTQYF. CDR3 DNA: TGTGCCAGCAGCTTAGAGGGACAGGCCGCAGATACGCAGTATTTT.

This chain links TRBV7-2 with TRBJ2-3, with D unresolved. This CDR3 is built from 17 residues. The germline gives CDR1 SGHTA, CDR2 FQGNSA. Trimming took off 5 bases at V and 2 bases at J, with 20 bases between the two ends. CDR3 loop: CASSLSVGSGHTDTQYF. The CDR3 coding sequence is TGTGCCAGCAGCCTATCGGTAGGCAGTGGGCACACAGATACGCAGTATTTT.

Details on this clonotype: The junction departs from germline at one end; a sequencing error may be responsible. V usage is TRBV7-7 and J usage is TRBJ2-5; D gene unclear. The CDR3 spans 13 residues. In germline, CDR1 is SSHAT, CDR2 FNYEAQ (reference sequence). CDR3 bases: TGTGCTAGCAGACCGCTATTACAAGAGACCCAGTACTTC. It is translated as CASRPLLQETQYF.

This chain joins TRBV10-3 and TRBJ1-4, with D perhaps matching TRBD1 (6 bases). The CDR3 loop spans 14 amino acids. Germline CDR1 ENHRY, CDR2 SYGVKD. The V end was cut by 3 bases, the J end by 7 bases, with 12 bases between. The CDR3 reads CAISEGGRSEKLFF. As DNA, the CDR3 is TGTGCCATCAGTGAAGGGGGTAGAAGTGAAAAACTGTTTTTT.

This chain joins TRBV27 and TRBJ2-7; D tentatively reads TRBD1 or TRBD2 (5 bases each). The V gene lost 0 bases and the J gene lost 6 bases, with 12 bases spanning the gap. CDR3 length equals 14 residues. Germline CDR1 and CDR2: MNHEY and SMNVEV (reference sequence). This CDR3 reads CASSLSISGGEQYF. CDR3 DNA: TGTGCCAGCAGTTTATCGATTAGTGGGGGCGAGCAGTACTTC.

The V gene is TRBV5-1, the J gene TRBJ2-5; D is unresolved. The assigned J gene may be wrong: the sequence end matches TRBJ2-7 better. CDR3 length: 14 residues. Germline-derived CDR1 and CDR2 are SGHRS and YFSETQ. The CDR3 reads CASSSKGTNYEQYF. The CDR3 DNA follows: TGCGCCAGCAGCTCGAAGGGAACCAACTACGAGCAGTACTTC.

This chain uses TRBV2 with TRBJ2-7; D not certain. Germline V gene data show CDR1 as SNHLY and CDR2 as FYNNEI. The CDR3 contains 14 residues. Deletions cut 7 bases from V and 5 bases from J, with 18 bases between. In DNA form, the CDR3 reads TGTGCCAGCATCTCAGAGATCCCGGGCGACGAGCAGTACTTC. Translated: CASISEIPGDEQYF.

This chain uses TRBV12-3 or TRBV12-4 with TRBJ2-3; TRBD1 might be the D (5 bases). CDR3 size: 13 residues. Trimming cost V 8 bases and J 4 bases, with 13 bases left between them. The CDR3 DNA reads as TGTGCCAGCGGTTACAGGAGCGCAGATACGCAGTATTTT. Residues: CASGYRSADTQYF.

On this clonotype itself: In this CDR3 the conserved last residue, phenylalanine or tryptophan, is missing, so a read error is likely. The rearrangement uses TRBV7-2 and TRBJ2-7; 8 positions agree with TRBD2. CDR1 is SGHTA, CDR2 FQGNSA, per germline. There are 12 residues in the CDR3. J gave up 6 bases and V 5 bases, and 3 bases lay outside the gene matches. The CDR3 here is CASSRGGLEQYL. Written as DNA, the CDR3 is TGTGCCAGCAGCCGGGGGGGTCTCGAGCAGTACTTA.

Notes on this clonotype: At one of its ends the junction is not consistent with the germline gene, which may arise from a read error. The chain has TRBV20-1 and TRBJ1-2; D gene unclear. CDR1 is DFQATT and CDR2 is SNEGSKA in the germline V gene (reference sequence). There are 14 residues in the CDR3. CDR3: CSASRGGINYGCTF. CDR3 nucleotide sequence: TGCAGTGCTAGTCGGGGTGGCATAAACTATGGCTGCACCTTC.

This clonotype was seen only a few times. This sequence joins TRBV6-6 and TRBJ2-3, with 12 positions matching TRBD1. The J segment lost 6 bases and the V segment lost 4 bases, leaving 8 bases of the junction unmatched. Germline loops: CDR1 MNHNY, CDR2 SVGAGI (reference sequence). The CDR3 runs to 16 residues. CDR3 in DNA: TGTGCCAGCAGTTCCAGGGGGACAGGGGGCAGGGATACGCAGTATTTT. Translated, it gives CASSSRGTGGRDTQYF.

The genes are TRBV12-3 or TRBV12-4 and TRBJ2-5; D unclear. V was pared by 7 bases and J by 2 bases, with 8 bases between. This CDR3 region has 12 residues. For the CDR3, the DNA is TGTGCCAGCAAAACTGAACAAGAGACCCAGTACTTC. Protein product: CASKTEQETQYF.

This clonotype appeared a few times. V gene TRBV29-1 combines with J gene TRBJ2-5; 10 bases fit TRBD1. Trimming cost V 3 bases and J 11 bases; bases outside gene matches: 6. The CDR3 contains 12 residues. The germline CDR1 and CDR2 sequences are SQVTM and ANQGSEA. The chain's CDR3 is CSVDVGQGEQYF. DNA for the CDR3: TGCAGCGTTGATGTCGGACAGGGGGAGCAGTACTTC.

The V gene is TRBV7-2, the J gene TRBJ2-7, with D perhaps matching TRBD1 or TRBD2 (6 bases each). The J call is uncertain, as TRBJ2-5 better fits the DNA end. Per germline, CDR1 SGHTA and CDR2 FQGNSA. This CDR3 spans 15 amino acids. CDR3 sequence reads: CASSPGGPRRETQYF. The CDR3 DNA is TGTGCCAGCAGCCCTGGGGGGCCGAGAAGGGAGACCCAGTACTTC.

This chain uses TRBV28 with TRBJ1-2; D is possibly TRBD1 (5 bases). Trimming removed 5 bases at V and 2 bases at J, with 18 bases between. CDR1 and CDR2 from the germline V gene are MDHEN and SYDVKM. The CDR3 is made up of 16 amino acids. CDR3 coding DNA: TGTGCCAGCAGTCCCGGGACGAAAGCCGGGAACTATGGCTACACCTTC. This translates into CASSPGTKAGNYGYTF.

There are many counts of this clonotype. The chain uses TRBV12-3 or TRBV12-4 and TRBJ1-2; 8 positions match TRBD1. Trimming cost V 5 bases and J 4 bases; bases outside gene matches: 3. This CDR3 is 13 amino acids long. The CDR3 reads CASSAGTGYGYTF. The CDR3 nucleotides are TGTGCCAGCAGTGCCGGGACAGGCTATGGCTACACCTTC.

The J gene is TRBJ1-2, the V gene TRBV10-3, with a possible D match to TRBD1 (6 bases). Germline V CDR1 and CDR2: ENHRY, SYGVKD. The CDR3 has 15 residues. Trimming pared 2 bases from V and 2 bases from J, leaving 12 bases between. CDR3 sequence: CAISERDINNYGYTF. The CDR3 DNA is TGTGCCATCAGTGAGCGGGACATCAACAACTATGGCTACACCTTC.